Listed here are 5 T cell receptor beta chains from one sample, sequenced in a study of shared clonotypes between healthy human individuals. Clones were sequenced by immunoSEQ multiplex PCR, and TCRdb holds only the in-frame ones, with some missing. This sample has about 2.4 million clones, with 93% found just once. The source material was naive CD4+ T cells from PBMCs. The subset here: CD45RA+ positively selected. The receptors stem from a man between 18 and 29 years old in good health. Some clones in this sample may be carry-over from other donors' samples.

J is TRBJ2-5 and V is TRBV18; D gene uncertain. Germline values: CDR1 KGHSH, CDR2 LQKENI. This CDR3 contains 15 residues. V was clipped by 2 bases and J by 5 bases, with 15 bases between them. The CDR3 nucleotides read TGTGCCAGCTCACCAGGGGAAAAACAAGCGGAGACCCAGTACTTC. Amino acid sequence: CASSPGEKQAETQYF.

The chain links TRBV5-1 to TRBJ1-5; 8 bases align to TRBD1. V gave up 4 bases and J gave up 6 bases; unmatched junction bases: 6. CDR1 SGHRS and CDR2 YFSETQ come from the germline V gene. This CDR3 spans 14 amino acids. The CDR3 here is CASSAGTGGQPQHF. Here the CDR3 DNA reads TGCGCCAGCAGCGCCGGGACAGGCGGTCAGCCCCAGCATTTT.

This clone was counted a single time. The rearrangement joins TRBV28 to TRBJ1-6, with D uncertain. The CDR3 loop spans 16 amino acids. V lost 6 bases and J lost 0, with 12 bases in between. Germline CDR1 is MDHEN and CDR2 is SYDVKM. The CDR3 loop reads CASRMGGSSYNSPLHF. The CDR3 DNA follows: TGTGCCAGCAGGATGGGCGGATCCTCCTATAATTCACCCCTCCACTTT.

Worth noting for this clone: This specimen includes other DNA sequences encoding the same CDR3. V gene TRBV18 combines with J gene TRBJ1-5; D unclear. The CDR3 consists of 15 residues. Trimming stripped 1 base from V and 0 bases from J, with 7 bases between. Germline assignment: CDR1 KGHSH and CDR2 LQKENI. CDR3 sequence: CASSPLGGSNQPQHF. In nucleotides, the CDR3 is TGTGCCAGCTCACCACTCGGAGGTAGCAATCAGCCCCAGCATTTT.

V usage is TRBV29-1 and J usage is TRBJ2-5; D is unclear. Trimming stripped 4 bases from V and 5 bases from J, with 8 bases between. The CDR3 has 11 residues. Looked up from germline, CDR1 is SQVTM and CDR2 is ANQGSEA. CDR3 in DNA: TGCAGCGTTGTTAGGACGGAGACCCAGTACTTC. It yields the protein CSVVRTETQYF.